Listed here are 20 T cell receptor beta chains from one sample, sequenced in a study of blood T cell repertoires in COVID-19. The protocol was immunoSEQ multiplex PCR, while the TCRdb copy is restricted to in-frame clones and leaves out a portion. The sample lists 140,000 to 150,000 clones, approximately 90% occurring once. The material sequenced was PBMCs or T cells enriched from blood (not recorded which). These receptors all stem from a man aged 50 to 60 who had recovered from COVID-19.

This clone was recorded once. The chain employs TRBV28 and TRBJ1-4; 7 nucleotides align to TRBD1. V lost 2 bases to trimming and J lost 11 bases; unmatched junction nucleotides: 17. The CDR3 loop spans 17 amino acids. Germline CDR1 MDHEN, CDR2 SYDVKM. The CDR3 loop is CASSLPGQASPNTKLFF. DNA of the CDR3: TGTGCCAGCAGTTTACCAGGACAGGCAAGTCCGAATACCAAACTGTTTTTT. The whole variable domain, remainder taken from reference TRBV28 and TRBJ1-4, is DVKVTQSSRYLVKRTGEKVFLECVQDMDHENMFWYRQDPGLGLRLIYFSYDVKMKEKGDIPEGYSVSREKKERFSLILESASTNQTSMYLCASSLPGQASPNTKLFFGSGTQLSVL.

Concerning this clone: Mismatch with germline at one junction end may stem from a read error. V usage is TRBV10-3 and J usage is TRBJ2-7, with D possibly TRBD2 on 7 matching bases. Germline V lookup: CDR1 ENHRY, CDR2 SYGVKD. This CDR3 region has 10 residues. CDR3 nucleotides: TGTGCCGGTCGGAGGGGGGGCAAGGCCTTC. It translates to CAGRRGGKAF.

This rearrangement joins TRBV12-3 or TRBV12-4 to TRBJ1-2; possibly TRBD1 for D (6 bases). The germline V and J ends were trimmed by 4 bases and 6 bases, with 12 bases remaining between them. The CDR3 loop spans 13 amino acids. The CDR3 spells CASSSPPGDGYTF. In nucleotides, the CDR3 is TGTGCCAGCAGTTCCCCCCCAGGGGATGGCTACACCTTC.

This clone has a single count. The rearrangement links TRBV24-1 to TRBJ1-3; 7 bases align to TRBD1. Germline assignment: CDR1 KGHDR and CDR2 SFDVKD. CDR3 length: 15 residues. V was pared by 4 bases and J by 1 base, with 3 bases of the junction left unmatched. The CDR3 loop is CATSDKTGSGNTIYF. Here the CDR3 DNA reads TGTGCCACCAGTGACAAGACAGGGTCTGGAAACACCATATATTTT.

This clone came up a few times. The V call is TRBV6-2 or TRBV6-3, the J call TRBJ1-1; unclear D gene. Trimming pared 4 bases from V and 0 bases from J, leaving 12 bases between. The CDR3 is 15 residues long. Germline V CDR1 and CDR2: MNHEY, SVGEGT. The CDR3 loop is CASSSARAVNTEAFF. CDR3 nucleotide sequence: TGTGCCAGCAGTTCCGCTAGAGCAGTGAACACTGAAGCTTTCTTT.

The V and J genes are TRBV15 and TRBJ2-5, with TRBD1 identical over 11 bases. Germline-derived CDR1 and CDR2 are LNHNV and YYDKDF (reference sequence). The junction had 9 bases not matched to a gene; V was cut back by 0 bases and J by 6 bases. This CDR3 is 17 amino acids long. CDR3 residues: CATSRDQGTGGRKTQYF. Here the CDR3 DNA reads TGTGCCACCAGCAGAGATCAAGGGACAGGGGGTAGGAAGACCCAGTACTTC.

CDR3 residues: CASSSHSGRAYEQYF. CDR3 in DNA: TGTGCCAGCAGCTCCCATAGCGGGAGGGCGTACGAGCAGTACTTC. The V gene is TRBV7-9, the J gene TRBJ2-7, with TRBD2 matching 11 bases. Per the germline V gene, CDR1 is SEHNR and CDR2 is FQNEAQ (reference sequence). V lost 4 bases and J lost 4; bases outside the gene matches: 6. CDR3 length: 15 amino acids.

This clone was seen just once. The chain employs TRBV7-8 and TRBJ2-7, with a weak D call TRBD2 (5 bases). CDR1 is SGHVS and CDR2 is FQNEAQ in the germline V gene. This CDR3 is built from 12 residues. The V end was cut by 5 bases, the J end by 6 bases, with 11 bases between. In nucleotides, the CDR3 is TGTGCCAGCAGCCGCTACGGAGGCGAGCAGTACGTC. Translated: CASSRYGGEQYV.

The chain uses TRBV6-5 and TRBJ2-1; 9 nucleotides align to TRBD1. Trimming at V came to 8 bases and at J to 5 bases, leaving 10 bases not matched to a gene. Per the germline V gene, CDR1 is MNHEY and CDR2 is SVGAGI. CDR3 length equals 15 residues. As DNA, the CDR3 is TGTGCCAGCTACGCCGGGACAGGGAGTAACAATGAGCAGTTCTTC. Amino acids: CASYAGTGSNNEQFF.

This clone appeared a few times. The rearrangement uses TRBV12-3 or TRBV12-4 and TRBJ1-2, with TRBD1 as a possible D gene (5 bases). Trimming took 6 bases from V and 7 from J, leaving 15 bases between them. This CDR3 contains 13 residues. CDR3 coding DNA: TGTGCCAGCAGCCGGGACCTGGGACTTGGCTACACCTTC. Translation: CASSRDLGLGYTF.

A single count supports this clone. In DNA form, the CDR3 reads TGTGCCACGGCTAGCGGGAGTTACGAGCAGTACTTC. It translates to CATASGSYEQYF. J is TRBJ2-7 and V is TRBV24-1; the match to TRBD2 covers 10 bases. This CDR3 contains 12 residues. The J segment lost 4 bases and the V segment lost 10 bases, leaving 3 bases of the junction unmatched. CDR1 and CDR2 (germline): KGHDR, SFDVKD.

The CDR3 region is CASSIAPTPGNTIYF. CDR3 in DNA: TGTGCCAGTAGTATTGCACCGACACCCGGAAACACCATATATTTT. The chain recombines TRBV19 with TRBJ1-3; D is uncertain. The CDR3 covers 15 residues. Trimming removed 3 bases from V and 4 bases from J, with 13 bases in between. The germline V gene has CDR1 LNHDA and CDR2 SQIVND (reference sequence).

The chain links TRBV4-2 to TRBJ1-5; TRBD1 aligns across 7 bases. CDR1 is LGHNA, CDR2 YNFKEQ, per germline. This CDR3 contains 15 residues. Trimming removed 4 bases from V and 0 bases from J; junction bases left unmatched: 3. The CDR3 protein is CASSRDRVSNQPQHF. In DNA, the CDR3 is TGTGCCAGCAGCCGAGACAGGGTTAGCAATCAGCCCCAGCATTTT.

The CDR3 nucleotides are TGTGCCAGCAGCCAAGAGCGCGGGCCCGCGGATACGCAGTATTTT. Its translation: CASSQERGPADTQYF. The chain joins TRBV4-2 to TRBJ2-3; D possibly corresponds to TRBD2 (5 bases). V lost 0 bases and J lost 6, with 13 bases in between. This CDR3 is built from 15 residues. Germline CDR1 LGHNA, CDR2 YNFKEQ.

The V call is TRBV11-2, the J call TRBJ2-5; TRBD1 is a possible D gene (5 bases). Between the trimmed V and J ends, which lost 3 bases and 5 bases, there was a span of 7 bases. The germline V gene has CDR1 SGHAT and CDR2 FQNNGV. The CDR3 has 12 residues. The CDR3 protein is CASSFRGETQYF. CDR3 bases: TGTGCCAGCAGCTTTAGGGGTGAGACCCAGTACTTC.

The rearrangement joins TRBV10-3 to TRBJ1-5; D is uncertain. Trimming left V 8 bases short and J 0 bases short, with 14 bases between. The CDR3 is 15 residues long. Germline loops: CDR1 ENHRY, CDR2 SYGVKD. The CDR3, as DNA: TGTGCCATCTCTTCCGGCGGTAATAGCAATCAGCCCCAGCATTTT. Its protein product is CAISSGGNSNQPQHF.

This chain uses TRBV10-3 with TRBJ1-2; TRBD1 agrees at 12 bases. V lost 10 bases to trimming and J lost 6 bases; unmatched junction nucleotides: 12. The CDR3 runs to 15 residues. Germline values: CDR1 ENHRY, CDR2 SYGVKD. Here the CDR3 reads CATSGTGGGVDGYTF. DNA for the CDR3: TGTGCCACCTCCGGGACAGGGGGCGGCGTCGATGGCTACACCTTC.

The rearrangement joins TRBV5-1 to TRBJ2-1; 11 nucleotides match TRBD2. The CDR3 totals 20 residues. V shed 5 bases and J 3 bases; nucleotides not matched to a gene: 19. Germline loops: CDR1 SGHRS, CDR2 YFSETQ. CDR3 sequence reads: CASRGGGLAGGPSYYNEQFF. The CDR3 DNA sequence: TGCGCCAGCAGAGGGGGCGGGCTAGCGGGAGGCCCCAGCTACTACAATGAGCAGTTCTTC.

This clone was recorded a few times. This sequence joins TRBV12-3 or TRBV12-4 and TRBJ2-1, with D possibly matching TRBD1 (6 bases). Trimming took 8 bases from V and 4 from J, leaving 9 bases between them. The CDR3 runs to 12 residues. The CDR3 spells CASADRYNEQFF. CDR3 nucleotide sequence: TGTGCCAGCGCAGACAGGTACAATGAGCAGTTCTTC.

CDR3 in amino acids: CASSPSLGVYEQYF. CDR3 DNA sequence: TGTGCCAGCAGCCCCTCCCTGGGAGTCTACGAGCAGTACTTC. The chain couples TRBV11-2 to TRBJ2-7, with TRBD2 as a possible D gene (5 bases). Trimming took 5 bases from V and 3 from J, leaving 14 bases between them. The CDR3 has 14 residues. Germline-derived CDR1 and CDR2 are SGHAT and FQNNGV.